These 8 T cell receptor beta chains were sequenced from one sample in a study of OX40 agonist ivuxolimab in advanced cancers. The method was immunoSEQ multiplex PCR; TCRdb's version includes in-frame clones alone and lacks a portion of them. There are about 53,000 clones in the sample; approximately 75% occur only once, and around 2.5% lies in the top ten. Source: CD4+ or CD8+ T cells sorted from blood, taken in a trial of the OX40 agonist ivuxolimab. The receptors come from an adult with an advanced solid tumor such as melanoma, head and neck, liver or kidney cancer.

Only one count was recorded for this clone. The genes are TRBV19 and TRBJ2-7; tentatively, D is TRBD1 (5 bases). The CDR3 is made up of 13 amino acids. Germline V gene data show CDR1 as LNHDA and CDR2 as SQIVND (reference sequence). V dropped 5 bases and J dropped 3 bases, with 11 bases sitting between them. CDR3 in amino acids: CASSLGQHYEQYF. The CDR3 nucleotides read TGTGCCAGTAGTTTGGGGCAGCACTACGAGCAGTACTTC.

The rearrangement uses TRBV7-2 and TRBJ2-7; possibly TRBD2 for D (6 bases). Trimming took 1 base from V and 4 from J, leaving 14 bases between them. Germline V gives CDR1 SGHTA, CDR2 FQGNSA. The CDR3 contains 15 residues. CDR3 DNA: TGTGCCAGCAGCTTAGGTAGCGGTCGCCTATACGAGCAGTACTTC. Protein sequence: CASSLGSGRLYEQYF.

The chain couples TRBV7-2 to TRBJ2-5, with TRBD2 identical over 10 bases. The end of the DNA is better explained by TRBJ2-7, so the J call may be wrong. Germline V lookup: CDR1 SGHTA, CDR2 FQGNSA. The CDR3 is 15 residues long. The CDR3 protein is CASSSSRLAGDEQYF. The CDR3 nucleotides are TGTGCCAGCAGCTCCTCGAGACTAGCGGGCGACGAGCAGTACTTC.

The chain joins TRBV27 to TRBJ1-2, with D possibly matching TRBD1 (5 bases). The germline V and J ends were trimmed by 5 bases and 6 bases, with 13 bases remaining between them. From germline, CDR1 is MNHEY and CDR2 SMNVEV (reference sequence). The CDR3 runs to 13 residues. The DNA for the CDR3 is TGTGCCAGCAGTGGAGCCAGGGCGAATGGCTACACCTTC. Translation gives CASSGARANGYTF.

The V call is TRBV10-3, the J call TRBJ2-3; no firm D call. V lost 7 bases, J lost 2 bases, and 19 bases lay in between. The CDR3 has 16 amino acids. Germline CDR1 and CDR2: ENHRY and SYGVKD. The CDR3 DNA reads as TGTGCCATCAACCTGGACGGACGACATGTCACAGATACGCAGTATTTT. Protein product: CAINLDGRHVTDTQYF.

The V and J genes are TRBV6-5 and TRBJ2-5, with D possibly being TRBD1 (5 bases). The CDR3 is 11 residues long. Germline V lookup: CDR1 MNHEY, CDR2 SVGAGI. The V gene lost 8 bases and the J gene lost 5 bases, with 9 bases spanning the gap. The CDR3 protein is CASQGYETQYF. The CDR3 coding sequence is TGTGCCAGCCAGGGTTACGAGACCCAGTACTTC.

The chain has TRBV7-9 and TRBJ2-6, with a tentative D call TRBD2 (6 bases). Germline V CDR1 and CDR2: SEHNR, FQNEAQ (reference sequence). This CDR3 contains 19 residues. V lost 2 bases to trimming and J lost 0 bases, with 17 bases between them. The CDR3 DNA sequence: TGTGCCAGCAGCTTAAGGTTCGGAGGGGCCTCCTCTGGGGCCAACGTCCTGACTTTC. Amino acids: CASSLRFGGASSGANVLTF. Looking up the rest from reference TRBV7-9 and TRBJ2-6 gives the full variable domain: DTGVSQNPRHKITKRGQNVTFRCDPISEHNRLYWYRQTLGQGPEFLTYFQNEAQLEKSRLLSDRFSAERPKGSFSTLEIQRTEQGDSAMYLCASSLRFGGASSGANVLTFGAGSRLTVL.

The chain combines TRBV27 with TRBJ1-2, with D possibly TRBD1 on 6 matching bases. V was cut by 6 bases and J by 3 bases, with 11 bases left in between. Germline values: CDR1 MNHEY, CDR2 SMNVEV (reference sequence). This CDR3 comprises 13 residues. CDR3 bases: TGTGCCAGCAGCTTTCAGGGGTACTATGGCTACACCTTC. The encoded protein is CASSFQGYYGYTF.